Below are 28 T cell receptor beta chains sequenced from a single sample in a study of blood T cell repertoires in COVID-19. Clones were sequenced by immunoSEQ multiplex PCR, and TCRdb holds only the in-frame ones, with some missing. The sample has 270,000 or so clones, approximately 81% seen once. Sample: peripheral blood. These TCRs come from a woman aged 18-29 years with acute or convalescent COVID-19.

About this clone itself: The sample has other DNA sequences that encode this CDR3 too. The V and J genes are TRBV7-8 and TRBJ2-1; TRBD2 matches 9 bases. V lost 1 base to trimming and J lost 4 bases; unmatched junction nucleotides: 5. CDR1 and CDR2 (germline): SGHVS, FQNEAQ. The CDR3 runs 16 residues. The CDR3 here is CASSLGLAGAYNEQFF. The DNA for the CDR3 is TGTGCCAGCAGCTTAGGATTAGCGGGAGCATACAATGAGCAGTTCTTC.

In this sample, this clone turned up once. J is TRBJ1-6 and V is TRBV27, with 7 positions matching TRBD1. In germline, CDR1 is MNHEY, CDR2 SMNVEV (reference sequence). The CDR3 runs 16 residues. The V segment lost 0 bases and the J segment 6 bases; nucleotides outside the gene matches: 5. CDR3 amino acids: CASSLSFGTVNSPLHF. The DNA for the CDR3 is TGTGCCAGCAGTTTATCCTTCGGGACAGTTAATTCACCCCTCCACTTT.

The rearrangement links TRBV9 to TRBJ1-2; a possible D gene is TRBD1 (6 bases). The CDR3 runs 15 residues. From germline, CDR1 is SGDLS and CDR2 YYNGEE. The germline V and J ends were trimmed by 3 bases and 7 bases, with 19 bases remaining between them. As DNA, the CDR3 is TGTGCCAGCAGCGCCGCCGGGACACCCCTCGGTGGCTACACCTTC. It yields the protein CASSAAGTPLGGYTF.

The V and J genes are TRBV7-2 and TRBJ1-1; D unclear. Looked up from germline, CDR1 is SGHTA and CDR2 is FQGNSA. The V gene lost 5 bases and the J gene lost 0 bases, with 7 bases spanning the gap. CDR3 size: 13 residues. Written as DNA, the CDR3 is TGTGCCAGCAGCGCCGGGTTGAACACTGAAGCTTTCTTT. Translated: CASSAGLNTEAFF.

The chain is built from TRBV7-9 and TRBJ2-5, with D tentatively TRBD2 (6 bases). V was clipped by 5 bases and J by 5 bases, with 18 bases between them. Germline CDR1 reads SEHNR; CDR2 reads FQNEAQ (reference sequence). The CDR3 consists of 15 residues. CDR3 amino acids: CASSPSWEDGETQYF. CDR3 nucleotide sequence: TGTGCCAGCAGCCCCTCATGGGAGGACGGGGAGACCCAGTACTTC.

About this clone: The sample holds other DNA sequences that translate to the same CDR3. The J gene is TRBJ2-3, the V gene TRBV18; D remains ambiguous. Looked up from germline, CDR1 is KGHSH and CDR2 is LQKENI. This CDR3 comprises 11 residues. Between the trimmed V and J ends, which lost 6 bases and 6 bases, there was a span of 7 bases. CDR3 protein: CASSPSDTQYF. Written as DNA, the CDR3 is TGTGCCAGCTCCCCTTCGGATACGCAGTATTTT.

The chain recombines TRBV5-1 with TRBJ2-1; 8 positions match TRBD2. CDR1 is SGHRS and CDR2 is YFSETQ in the germline V gene. Trimming removed 4 bases from V and 0 bases from J; junction bases left unmatched: 3. The CDR3 has 15 amino acids. The CDR3 sequence is CASSPGRASYNEQFF. In nucleotides, the CDR3 is TGCGCCAGCAGCCCCGGGAGGGCCTCCTACAATGAGCAGTTCTTC. The full variable domain, in which reference TRBV5-1 and TRBJ2-1 provide the parts outside the CDR3, is KAGVTQTPRYLIKTRGQQVTLSCSPISGHRSVSWYQQTPGQGLQFLFEYFSETQRNKGNFPGRFSGRQFSNSRSEMNVSTLELGDSALYLCASSPGRASYNEQFFGPGTRLTVL.

The CDR3: CASSLTGASYNEQFF. CDR3 nucleotide sequence: TGTGCCAGCAGCTTAACAGGGGCGTCCTACAATGAGCAGTTCTTC. The V gene is TRBV7-3, the J gene TRBJ2-1, with D possibly matching TRBD1 (5 bases). The CDR3 is 15 residues long. The V gene lost 0 bases and the J gene lost 1 base, with 7 bases spanning the gap. The germline V gene encodes CDR1 SGHTA and CDR2 FQGTGA.

The count of this clone is one. The chain carries TRBV19 and TRBJ2-1, with TRBD2 matching over 14 bases. This CDR3 region has 15 residues. Germline-derived CDR1 and CDR2 are LNHDA and SQIVND (reference sequence). The junction had 5 bases not matched to a gene; V was cut back by 4 bases and J by 9 bases. The CDR3 region has the DNA TGTGCCAGTAGTACGACTAGCGGGAGGGCCGCTGAGCAGTTCTTC. This sequence encodes CASSTTSGRAAEQFF.

The V and J genes are TRBV6-6 and TRBJ2-3; 10 bases fit TRBD2. The germline CDR1 and CDR2 sequences are MNHNY and SVGAGI (reference sequence). This CDR3 is 16 amino acids long. The ends lost 2 bases at V and 2 bases at J; junction bases unmatched: 4. Written as DNA, the CDR3 is TGTGCCAGCAGTTACAAGCGGGGGGGATTCACAGATACGCAGTATTTT. It translates to CASSYKRGGFTDTQYF.

The V and J genes are TRBV11-2 and TRBJ2-1, with D maybe TRBD1 (6 bases). The V end was cut by 3 bases, the J end by 11 bases, with 14 bases between. This CDR3 has 13 amino acids. From germline, CDR1 is SGHAT and CDR2 FQNNGV. CDR3 sequence (DNA): TGTGCCAGCAGCTTTCAACGGACAGCACAGCAGTTCTTC. Its translation is CASSFQRTAQQFF.

Points on this clone: The junction departs from germline at one end; a sequencing error may be responsible. J is TRBJ2-2 and V is TRBV7-7; possible D gene TRBD1, 6 bases. CDR3 length: 15 amino acids. CDR1 and CDR2 from the germline V gene are SSHAT and FNYEAQ (reference sequence). CDR3 nucleotide sequence: TGTGCTAGCAGCTTACGAGGGGGGAACACCGGGGAGCTGTTTTTT. This sequence encodes CASSLRGGNTGELFF.

This rearrangement joins TRBV6-2 or TRBV6-3 to TRBJ2-7; possible D gene TRBD2, 5 bases. V was trimmed by 3 bases and J by 7 bases, leaving 16 bases between them. The CDR3 sequence is 14 residues long. Germline values: CDR1 MNHEY, CDR2 SVGEGT. Written as DNA, the CDR3 is TGTGCCAGCAGTTATTCGGGGATCTCGGGGGAGCAGTACTTC. Protein: CASSYSGISGEQYF.

This CDR3 is CASSPTGGHYTF. CDR3 DNA: TGTGCCAGCAGCCCGACAGGGGGCCACTACACCTTC. The chain recombines TRBV28 with TRBJ1-2; TRBD1 aligns across 10 bases. Germline V lookup: CDR1 MDHEN, CDR2 SYDVKM. CDR3 length: 12 residues. The V and J ends lost 6 bases and 10 bases, in that order; junction bases with no gene match: 5.

The CDR3 protein is CATSDGRGAASGRDDEQFF. The CDR3 DNA reads TGTGCCACCAGTGATGGCAGGGGGGCGGCTAGCGGGAGGGACGATGAGCAGTTCTTC. The V gene is TRBV24-1, the J gene TRBJ2-1; 12 bases match TRBD2. There are 19 residues in the CDR3. Germline V gene lookup returns CDR1 KGHDR and CDR2 SFDVKD. V lost 3 bases and J lost 8; bases outside the gene matches: 16.

V and J are TRBV2 and TRBJ1-2; 7 bases are shared with TRBD1. The CDR3 consists of 14 residues. CDR1 is SNHLY, CDR2 FYNNEI, per germline. The trim removed 3 bases at V and 2 bases at J, leaving 3 bases unmatched. This chain's CDR3 is CASSEGTANYGYTF. DNA of the CDR3: TGTGCCAGCAGTGAGGGGACAGCCAACTATGGCTACACCTTC.

J is TRBJ1-2 and V is TRBV27, with 9 bases matching TRBD1. Germline V gene data show CDR1 as MNHEY and CDR2 as SMNVEV (reference sequence). The length of the CDR3 is 15 residues. V trimming: 4 bases; J trimming: 4 bases; junction bases outside the gene matches: 7. CDR3 protein: CASSSPGTGFYGYTF. In DNA, the CDR3 is TGTGCCAGCAGTTCTCCCGGGACAGGGTTCTATGGCTACACCTTC.

For the CDR3, the DNA is TGTGCCAGCAGCCAAAGACAGGGGGCGAGGGGCACTGAAGCTTTCTTT. It is translated as CASSQRQGARGTEAFF. This chain uses TRBV6-2 or TRBV6-3 with TRBJ1-1; the match to TRBD1 covers 10 bases. Germline trimming cut 6 bases from V and 4 bases from J; bases unmatched to any gene: 11. The CDR3 has 16 amino acids. Germline CDR1 reads MNHEY; CDR2 reads SVGEGT.

This clone was seen more than once but under ten times. V usage is TRBV9 and J usage is TRBJ2-7; 11 bases agree with TRBD1. This CDR3 has 15 amino acids. Per germline, CDR1 SGDLS and CDR2 YYNGEE. The V segment lost 2 bases and the J segment 3 bases; nucleotides outside the gene matches: 4. The CDR3 sequence is CASSVGTGGHYEQYF. In nucleotides, the CDR3 is TGTGCCAGCAGCGTCGGGACAGGGGGTCACTACGAGCAGTACTTC.

The rearrangement uses TRBV7-2 and TRBJ2-3; possibly TRBD2 for D (5 bases). This CDR3 contains 15 residues. V lost 4 bases and J lost 4, with 15 bases in between. Germline CDR1 reads SGHTA; CDR2 reads FQGNSA. The chain's CDR3 is CASSSGRGQADTQYF. The CDR3 DNA sequence: TGTGCCAGCAGCTCGGGCCGGGGTCAGGCAGATACGCAGTATTTT.

About this clone: Other DNA sequences in the sample encode the same CDR3. The rearrangement uses TRBV9 and TRBJ1-1; 8 bases match TRBD1. After removal of 4 bases from V and 3 bases from J, the junction contained 8 bases not matched to a gene. CDR3 length: 15 amino acids. CDR1 and CDR2 from the germline V gene are SGDLS and YYNGEE. The chain's CDR3 is CASSSTDRADTEAFF. DNA for the CDR3: TGTGCCAGCAGCTCCACGGACAGGGCGGACACTGAAGCTTTCTTT. The complete variable domain, with remaining parts taken from reference TRBV9 and TRBJ1-1, reads DSGVTQTPKHLITATGQRVTLRCSPRSGDLSVYWYQQSLDQGLQFLIQYYNGEERAKGNILERFSAQQFPDLHSELNLSSLELGDSALYFCASSSTDRADTEAFFGQGTRLTVV.

The CDR3 DNA follows: TGTGCCAGCTCACCAGGGGCGGTTCAGCCCCAGCATTTT. Translating gives CASSPGAVQPQHF. This chain uses TRBV18 with TRBJ1-5, with a weak D call TRBD1 (5 bases). CDR1 and CDR2 (germline): KGHSH, LQKENI. The CDR3 is 13 residues long. The V end was cut by 2 bases, the J end by 6 bases, with 8 bases between.

The chain links TRBV2 to TRBJ2-7; 8 bases are shared with TRBD1. After removal of 6 bases from V and 1 base from J, the junction contained 8 bases not matched to a gene. From germline, CDR1 is SNHLY and CDR2 FYNNEI. The CDR3 loop spans 15 amino acids. CDR3 region: CASRADRASSYEQYF. The DNA of the CDR3 is TGTGCCAGCAGAGCGGACAGGGCCTCTTCCTACGAGCAGTACTTC.

The rearrangement uses TRBV19 and TRBJ2-7, with TRBD1 matching over 7 bases. CDR1 is LNHDA and CDR2 is SQIVND in the germline V gene (reference sequence). This CDR3 contains 18 residues. Losses at the gene ends were 3 bases for V and 4 bases for J; bases not matched to a gene: 18. The CDR3 coding sequence is TGTGCCAGTAGTATTGGTCCGGTTCTTGGGGACAGAACTTACGAGCAGTACTTC. This translates into CASSIGPVLGDRTYEQYF.

The gene calls are TRBV15 and TRBJ2-3; 12 bases map to TRBD2. Germline loops: CDR1 LNHNV, CDR2 YYDKDF (reference sequence). This CDR3 contains 14 residues. The junction had 5 bases not matched to a gene; V was cut back by 11 bases and J by 2 bases. The CDR3 DNA reads TGTGCCGCTGGACTAGCGGGATCCACAGATACGCAGTATTTT. As protein: CAAGLAGSTDTQYF.

The count of this clone is one. The chain uses TRBV7-2 and TRBJ1-1; 8 bases align to TRBD1. J gave up 0 bases and V 8 bases, and 5 bases lay outside the gene matches. CDR1 and CDR2 from the germline V gene are SGHTA and FQGNSA. This CDR3 has 14 residues. The CDR3 sequence: CASLKTGVNTEAFF. The CDR3 DNA sequence: TGTGCCAGCCTAAAGACAGGGGTGAACACTGAAGCTTTCTTT.

On this clone: Other DNA sequences in this specimen translate into the identical CDR3. The gene calls are TRBV28 and TRBJ1-2; D is unclear. CDR3 length: 13 residues. From germline, CDR1 is MDHEN and CDR2 SYDVKM. V was clipped by 1 base and J by 4 bases, with 7 bases between them. The CDR3 region is CASSLSGSYGYTF. The DNA of the CDR3 is TGTGCCAGCAGTTTATCCGGGTCCTATGGCTACACCTTC.

V usage is TRBV20-1 and J usage is TRBJ1-2; no clear D gene. Per germline, CDR1 DFQATT and CDR2 SNEGSKA (reference sequence). V dropped 6 bases and J dropped 1 base, with 18 bases sitting between them. The CDR3 is made up of 15 amino acids. In DNA form, the CDR3 reads TGCAGTGCCAGTCTGTCTCTGGAGGGTAACTATGGCTACACCTTC. Translating gives CSASLSLEGNYGYTF.